This TCR beta chain comes out of a study of blood T cell repertoires in COVID-19 (dated by TCRdb to about 2020). Regarding the study in general: The collaborator samples originated in the United States, Italy and Spain and spanned the acute and convalescent phases of COVID-19. The samples were drawn from the first 160 participants of the ongoing ImmuneRACE study and from 1,254 subjects provided by 6 global collaborators. HLA class I and class II types, where available, came from metadata supplied by the sample provider rather than from assay-based typing. Deeply sampled blood TCRbeta repertoires from subjects exposed to, actively infected with, or recovered from COVID-19 were included in the dataset. The sample metadata nearly always contained a de-identified subject ID, COVID-19 status, age in years and sex. The repertoires were made available in a free public database intended to serve as a resource for research on the immune response to SARS-CoV-2. The material from the prospective study consisted of cDNA or gDNA derived from T cells, B-cell-depleted T cells, or PBMCs.

One collaborating source in Seattle enrolled patients while the patients were actively infected and followed the patients over time throughout the course of disease. Collaborating institutions collected whole blood in K2EDTA tubes following their own protocols. For TCRbeta analysis, collaborators shipped samples as frozen whole blood, isolated PBMCs, or DNA extracted from either of those sample types. TCRbeta CDR3 regions were amplified from genomic DNA by means of the immunoSEQ Assay, a bias-controlled multiplex PCR. The authors' analysis ran thus. Within the assay, amplification of reference gene primers was used to estimate how many nucleated cells each sample contained. Sequence reads were collapsed and filtered to measure the absolute abundance of every unique TCRbeta CDR3 rearrangement. Productive Simpson clonality was computed per sample as the square root of Simpson's diversity index over productive rearrangements. Imported from immuneACCESS, the table was reduced by TCRdb to in-frame sequences with V and J called. These copies leave out some clones; in studies compared against another copy, an unresolved V gene accounts for under half, and the cause of the remainder is not known. The V and J calls and clone size were taken over from that table, and D and trimming were inferred from the DNA. The sample contains tens of thousands of clones, approximately 85% of them found a single time. The ten largest account for roughly 7.9% of the sample.

From cysteine to phenylalanine, the CDR3 is 14 amino acids long. Left in the record is the CDR3 DNA by itself, 42 bases read in frame from the first base. Based on the germline V gene (reference sequence), the CDR1 and CDR2 sequences are LNHDA and SQIVND. V drops 6 bases and J drops 1 base, leaving 10 bases in between. Study-wide findings and limitations: How much clinical and demographic metadata was included differed by source and by participant, and the metadata was provided uncurated.

For this clone: Its antigen target is currently unknown. Base-call qualities are not available, and no considerably larger clone is one nucleotide away.

The receptor was derived from a man between 60 and 75 years old with COVID-19, enrolled during active disease. What was sequenced was peripheral blood. The chain is assembled from TRBV19 and TRBJ1-5; too little of a D gene remains to name it. CDR3 region: CASRVTGSNQPQHF. The nucleotide sequence is given as TGTGCCAGTAGAGTAACGGGGAGCAATCAGCCCCAGCATTTT.